This T cell receptor (beta chain) was captured in a study of cytomegalovirus exposure and HLA in healthy donors (dated by TCRdb to about 2017). As for the study more broadly: An earlier analysis of approximately 640 of the donors reported approximately 300 Gb of sequence data and 117 million unique TCR beta sequences from about 179 million T cells. About 300 gigabases of sequencing data and approximately 93 million unique TCR sequences were included in an early release covering 550 to 650 HLA-typed donors. Among the approximately 400 genotyped donors, under 90% belonged to the genetic ancestry cluster associated with self-reported Caucasian donors. The study aimed to test whether signatures of past pathogen exposure could be identified by cataloging public T cell receptors. The T cell repertoires of 670 or so subjects were profiled by immunosequencing and related to cytomegalovirus serostatus. Along with the roughly 670-subject first cohort, a separate validation cohort of 120 different subjects was used. To predict cytomegalovirus infection status, the study combined high-throughput TCR immunosequencing, statistical association of individual TCRs with disease status, and machine learning. A later analysis re-examined previously published TCR beta repertoires from about 700 donors and added high-resolution HLA genotyping to investigate patterns of TCR occurrence. The later analysis used no new phenotypic data to find candidate immune exposures, relying instead on TCR beta sequences and their occurrence across donors. An earlier analysis of 500 to 750 of the donors applied high-throughput TCR beta sequencing to assess whether each TCR beta V gene segment acted as functional or pseudogenic. Donor age, sex, ethnicity and CMV serostatus were compiled together with the repertoire data. Genome-wide SNP genotypes for about 65% of the roughly 670 donors were used in a later genetic analysis, which treated that subset as a discovery cohort. All discovery cohort repertoires had been generated using a single sequencing platform. Both class I and class II loci were covered by HLA typing, at four-digit resolution. The number of typed donors differed by locus: roughly 629-640 for A, B, C, DRB1 and DQB1; approximately 520 for DQA1; fewer than 610 for DPA1; and 400 to 480 for DPB1. Roughly five DR-DQ haplotypes were treated as single units for association and clustering because of strong linkage in the cohort. Among 300 to 500 genotyped donors of the cohort, an average of about 220,000 unique TCR beta nucleotide sequences was sequenced per donor, of which about 19% were non-productive. The investigation overall reported the following: Assigning TCR associations to individual alleles was difficult when HLA alleles, especially DR and DQ, strongly co-occurred. A cluster of highly shared sequence variants was judged likely to be a technical artifact of the sequencing pipeline. Some IMGT-functional V segments, including TRBV6-2 and TRBV6-3, could not be distinguished by the 87-base-pair reads and were therefore excluded. In a later analysis, several top co-occurrence clusters were reported to appear linked to parvovirus B19, influenza, CMV and Epstein-Barr virus. Immune exposure information for the cohort was limited to CMV serostatus. Cytomegalovirus status was reported to be diagnosed by the classifier with high specificity and sensitivity in both the original and validation cohorts. Most CMV-associated TCR beta chains appeared to be HLA-restricted in a later analysis, and the HLA associations seemed to be driven largely by CMV exposure. An association between a missense DCLRE1C variant and V-gene and J-gene trimming of TCR beta chains was found in a later genetic analysis and replicated in an independent cohort. The cohort was sequenced for TCR beta chains only, and without alpha or paired-chain data the features that could be detected were limited. Presence/absence analyses assumed roughly uniform sequencing depth across donors, an assumption that may not hold. A further reported finding was that TCR beta sequences accurately predicted the HLA-A and HLA-B alleles for most subjects in the first cohort. In vitro tests confirmed that a few of the cytomegalovirus-associated TCR beta chains recognize cytomegalovirus antigens. Compared with equally common non-associated chains, HLA-associated TCR beta chains in a later analysis were more clonally expanded and had lower generation probabilities. Because some donors lacked HLA typing at each locus, the association tests relied only on the typed subset. Linkage disequilibrium might explain the correlated functional status among segregating V segments, but an unknown experimental factor could not be excluded. In a later genetic analysis, fewer N-insertions in productive TCRs were reported among donors in an Asian-associated ancestry cluster than the roughly 710-donor mean. It was suggested by the authors that the approach could potentially be generalized to other disease states and immunological phenotypes. Most TCR sequences were observed very rarely across donors, whereas some public TCRs were present in many individuals. In an earlier analysis of 587 of the donors, most TCR beta V segments appeared in productive rearrangements about 87% or about 30% of the time, broadly matching IMGT annotations. In the study, about 150 TCR beta chains were listed as associated with cytomegalovirus. The earlier analysis of fewer than 750 of the donors excluded over 15 rarely observed V segments, including chromosome 9 orphons, because counts were too low. According to a later analysis, TCR association rates differed among HLA loci, with DRB1 alleles showing the most associated TCRs and HLA-C alleles showing the fewest. At a false discovery rate of 0.05, a later analysis linked some 17,000 TCR beta sequences to specific HLA alleles.

Library preparation used the immunoSEQ multiplex PCR assay. A mixture of 60 forward primers for TCR Vbeta segments and 13 reverse primers for TCR Jbeta segments was used in the multiplex PCR. A multiplex PCR assay on genomic DNA amplified the CDR3 region of rearranged TCR beta genes. On the Illumina HiSeq System, the amplified TCR beta libraries were sequenced as 87-base-pair reads. Per the source publication's procedure: In a later analysis, some 80 million unique TCR beta chains were counted across the approximately 640 repertoires, and some 10 million of these chains were shared by at least two donors. Raw reads were error-corrected and collapsed into unique sequences by a nearest-neighbor algorithm in which closely related sequences were merged to remove PCR and sequencing errors. CDR3 sequences were aligned to IMGT reference sequences to assign V, D and J gene segments. Each retained sequence needed at least a six-nucleotide match to both a V gene segment and a J gene segment. A rearrangement was called productive if the CDR3 had no stop codons and remained in frame with V and J, and every other rearrangement was called non-productive. CDR3 was defined by IMGT convention, running from the second conserved V-encoded cysteine to the conserved J-encoded phenylalanine. The earlier analysis of 587 of the donors excluded sequences that lacked an unambiguous match to a single V gene segment. In an earlier analysis of some 590 of the donors, a V segment was called functional when productive rearrangements were above 56.7%, and segregating when the standard deviation between donors exceeded 5%. A statistical classification framework was built to diagnose cytomegalovirus status from the catalog of TCR beta chain sequences. V and J gene assignment, in a later analysis, came from comparing TCR nucleotide sequences with IMGT/GENE-DB human TR gene sequences. The TCRdist pipeline was used in a later analysis to assign CDR3 sequences and most-parsimonious VDJ recombination scenarios. In a later analysis, each TCR beta chain was defined by its CDR3 amino acid sequence together with its V-gene family, and reads lacking a unique V-gene family were excluded. In a later analysis, fewer than 600 highly shared, low-generation-probability nucleotide sequences were removed to address suspected cross-contamination and a sequencing artifact. In a later analysis, a clonal expansion index for each public chain was calculated from normalized within-repertoire ranks of inferred template counts. A later analysis computed generation probabilities with a VDJ recombination model fitted to out-of-frame rearrangements, and checked the results against IGoR. In a later analysis, hypergeometric tests were used to score TCR-TCR, TCR-HLA and TCR-CMV co-occurrence, with a repertoire-size bias correction applied to TCR pairs. In a later analysis, false discovery rates were estimated by permuting HLA or CMV assignments 20 times. In a later analysis, co-occurring TCRs were grouped using DBSCAN, and TCRdist sequence similarity was added for clustering within HLA-allele-positive subsets. Repertoires with fewer than 30,000 or more than 120,000 public chains were left out of co-occurrence clustering, as were four to six repertoires with anomalous nucleotide sharing. The immuneACCESS repertoire file appears here via TCRdb, limited to in-frame rearrangements. These files lack a portion of the clones; in checked studies, under half of the deficit traces to unresolved V genes, and the cause of the others is not known. The DNA gave D and trimming, while V, J and clone size come from that table. This sample lists some 120,000 clones; 73% were detected once. The top ten clonotypes cover about 4.4% of the sample.

This clone was observed many times. Its recognized antigen is unknown. Base qualities are not recorded, but no much larger clone differs from it by a single base. CDR3 length: 13 amino acids, cysteine to phenylalanine. Only the CDR3 region is kept as DNA, spanning 39 bases read in frame from base 1. Sequences SGDLS (CDR1) and YYNGEE (CDR2) are obtained from the germline V gene. V is pared back by 3 bases and J by 0 bases, with 4 bases lying between the germline termini. In total, roughly 670 healthy bone marrow donors made up the cohort. At the time of sampling, every cohort member was nominally healthy, though immune exposures that went unrecorded were likely present. The donor was CMV seropositive and belonged to the group of 250 to 300 seropositive cohort members. Each donor provided a peripheral blood sample, and peripheral blood mononuclear cells were used for TCR beta sequencing. The Qiagen DNeasy Blood Extraction Kit was used to extract genomic DNA from the blood cell samples.

The TCR was taken from a man in his sixties in good health and CMV-seropositive. Sequenced: PBMCs. The chain uses TRBV9 and TRBJ1-3, with the D gene too uncertain to name. The base sequence is TGTGCCAGCAGCGACAGCTCTGGAAACACCATATATTTT. It is translated as CASSDSSGNTIYF.